This passage covers 14 T cell receptor beta chains from one sample sequenced in a study of OX40 agonist ivuxolimab in advanced cancers. Repertoires were generated with immunoSEQ multiplex PCR, while TCRdb's copy carries only in-frame clones and drops some. This sample has about 120,000 clones, with roughly 93% found just once. Sample: CD4+ or CD8+ T cells sorted from blood, taken in a trial of the OX40 agonist ivuxolimab. The receptors stem from an adult with an advanced solid tumor such as melanoma, head and neck, liver or kidney cancer.

V and J are TRBV10-3 and TRBJ2-7; 7 bases match TRBD1. This CDR3 has 15 residues. The V segment lost 2 bases and the J segment 3 bases; nucleotides outside the gene matches: 7. The germline gives CDR1 ENHRY, CDR2 SYGVKD. CDR3 bases: TGTGCCATCAGTGAGACCGGGACAGCCCTCTACGAGCAGTACTTC. Amino acid sequence: CAISETGTALYEQYF.

V gene TRBV28 combines with J gene TRBJ1-4; D possibly corresponds to TRBD1 (5 bases). This CDR3 is 16 amino acids long. CDR1 is MDHEN and CDR2 is SYDVKM in the germline V gene. V lost 1 base, J lost 8 bases, and 17 bases lay in between. The CDR3 region has the DNA TGTGCCAGCAGTTTATCGGGGCCTTCCACGGGAGAAAAACTGTTTTTT. Its protein is CASSLSGPSTGEKLFF.

This rearrangement joins TRBV6-6 to TRBJ1-2; TRBD1 matches at 8 bases. V was clipped by 6 bases and J by 5 bases; unmatched bases: 5. CDR3 length: 13 amino acids. The germline gives CDR1 MNHNY, CDR2 SVGAGI (reference sequence). The CDR3 sequence: CASSPDREYGYTF. Here the CDR3 DNA reads TGTGCCAGCAGCCCGGACAGGGAATATGGCTACACCTTC.

The V call is TRBV6-5, the J call TRBJ2-7; 11 bases are shared with TRBD1. The V gene end was trimmed by 2 bases and the J gene end by 7 bases; junction bases not matched to a gene: 4. The CDR3 extends over 14 amino acids. Germline V lookup: CDR1 MNHEY, CDR2 SVGAGI. The CDR3 loop is CASSYGQGAREQYF. As DNA, the CDR3 is TGTGCCAGCAGTTACGGACAGGGGGCGCGAGAGCAGTACTTC.

This clone was detected only once. The chain combines TRBV4-2 with TRBJ2-7, with 9 nucleotides matching TRBD2. V lost 1 base, J lost 0 bases, and 7 bases stayed unmatched. The germline CDR1 and CDR2 sequences are LGHNA and YNFKEQ. The CDR3 consists of 17 residues. The DNA for the CDR3 is TGTGCCAGCAGCCAAGTTAGGGCGGGGGGGAGCTCCTACGAGCAGTACTTC. Translating it yields CASSQVRAGGSSYEQYF.

The chain carries TRBV6-1 and TRBJ2-3, with a weak D call TRBD1 (6 bases). The germline V and J ends were trimmed by 7 bases and 2 bases, with 13 bases remaining between them. Germline assignment: CDR1 MNHNS and CDR2 SASEGT. The CDR3 runs to 14 residues. As DNA, the CDR3 is TGTGCCAGCATTCGGGACACATCCACAGATACGCAGTATTTT. Its protein is CASIRDTSTDTQYF.

This sequence joins TRBV21-1 and TRBJ1-5; the D segment call TRBD1 is taken from the table without a DNA check. TRBV21-1 is flagged as a pseudogene. This CDR3 has 17 residues. The CDR3 nucleotides read TGTGCCAGCAGCAAATCCTTTCGGGACAGGGGTTATCAGCCCCAGCATTTT. Amino acids: CASSKSFRDRGYQPQHF.

CDR3 in amino acids: CASSQNGGIEQYF. CDR3 nucleotide sequence: TGTGCCAGCAGCCAAAACGGGGGTATCGAGCAGTACTTC. This chain links TRBV4-2 with TRBJ2-7, with a weak D call TRBD2 (6 bases). Trimming stripped 2 bases from V and 6 bases from J, with 11 bases between. Looked up from germline, CDR1 is LGHNA and CDR2 is YNFKEQ. The CDR3 consists of 13 residues.

V usage is TRBV18 and J usage is TRBJ1-2; unclear D gene. Deletions cut 3 bases from V and 6 bases from J, with 11 bases between. CDR3 length: 13 amino acids. CDR1 KGHSH and CDR2 LQKENI come from the germline V gene. The CDR3 coding sequence is TGTGCCAGCTCACCGGCCTTAACCGATGGCTACACCTTC. Amino acids: CASSPALTDGYTF.

V is TRBV19 and J is TRBJ1-4; D is undetermined. Trimming removed 6 bases at V and 8 bases at J, with 16 bases between. The CDR3 length is 14 residues. CDR1 is LNHDA, CDR2 SQIVND, per germline (reference sequence). For the CDR3, the DNA is TGTGCCAGTAGGCTTAGCGGCGCAAGGGAAAAACTGTTTTTT. It yields the protein CASRLSGAREKLFF. Together with reference TRBV19 and TRBJ1-4, the CDR3 gives the full variable domain: DGGITQSPKYLFRKEGQNVTLSCEQNLNHDAMYWYRQDPGQGLRLIYYSQIVNDFQKGDIAEGYSVSREKKESFPLTVTSAQKNPTAFYLCASRLSGAREKLFFGSGTQLSVL.

The count of this clone is one. The V and J genes are TRBV19 and TRBJ1-1, with D possibly TRBD1 on 6 matching bases. CDR3 size: 15 residues. The V gene lost 4 bases and the J gene lost 3 bases, with 15 bases spanning the gap. Germline lookup yields CDR1 LNHDA and CDR2 SQIVND (reference sequence). CDR3 sequence reads: CASSNFRGADTEAFF. For the CDR3, the DNA is TGTGCCAGTAGTAATTTTCGGGGGGCGGACACTGAAGCTTTCTTT. Complete variable domain (other parts from reference TRBV19 and TRBJ1-1): DGGITQSPKYLFRKEGQNVTLSCEQNLNHDAMYWYRQDPGQGLRLIYYSQIVNDFQKGDIAEGYSVSREKKESFPLTVTSAQKNPTAFYLCASSNFRGADTEAFFGQGTRLTVV.

CDR3 sequence (DNA): TGTGCCAGCAGCCAAGAGGTTCTAGCCAATGAGCAGTTCTTC. Translating gives CASSQEVLANEQFF. This chain links TRBV14 with TRBJ2-1, with a weak D call TRBD2 (5 bases). V was trimmed by 0 bases and J by 6 bases, leaving 9 bases between them. Germline CDR1 and CDR2: SGHDN and FVKESK. This CDR3 comprises 14 residues.

The rearrangement joins TRBV14 to TRBJ1-2; D is ambiguous. Germline CDR1 is SGHDN and CDR2 is FVKESK. The CDR3 is 13 residues long. The ends were cut back, 4 bases at V and 6 bases at J, with 12 bases in the middle. CDR3 protein: CASSPPGVNGYTF. CDR3 sequence (DNA): TGTGCCAGCAGCCCCCCGGGAGTCAATGGCTACACCTTC.

The rearrangement uses TRBV23-1 and TRBJ2-7; D possibly uses TRBD1 or TRBD2 (6 bases each). TRBV23-1 is an ORF, and what it does is uncertain. The CDR3 consists of 16 residues. Trimming pared 0 bases from V and 3 bases from J, leaving 15 bases between. For the CDR3, the DNA is TGCGCCAGCAGTCAATCGAAGGTCGGGGGCGGCTACGAGCAGTACTTC. It yields the protein CASSQSKVGGGYEQYF.